The rows below give T cell receptor beta chains drawn from one sample of a study of early T cells in non-severe SARS-CoV-2 infection. Using its own MiXCR run on the 5' RACE reads, TCRdb lists one record per CDR3 protein. This sample has 45,000 to 55,000 distinct CDR3 sequences; approximately 6.2% occur once, and the top ten carry 3.9%. Input material: whole blood. The origin of the receptors is an adult who was a healthcare worker with PCR-confirmed SARS-CoV-2 infection or an uninfected control (not recorded which). The CDR3 runs from the conserved cysteine through the conserved F or W. The D gene is left open where the match is weak. A row's size may be missing; if present it is once, few, many or a size class.

j_call clone_size v_call d_call cdr3_nt cdr3_aa
TRBJ1-2 many TRBV3-1 - TGTGCCAGCAGCCAAGATTATGGCAGGGCTTATGGCTACACCTTC CASSQDYGRAYGYTF
TRBJ2-7 - TRBV2 - TGTGCCAGCAGTGAATTTTGGGCCTCCTACGAGCAGTACTTC CASSEFWASYEQYF
TRBJ2-2 - TRBV5-1 TRBD1 TGCGCCAGCAGGTCAGCCGCGCTTGGGACAGGGGCGAACACCGGGGAGCTGTTTTTT CASRSAALGTGANTGELFF
TRBJ2-2 few TRBV6-1 TRBD2 TGTGCCAGCAGTGAACTAGCGGACACCGGGGAGCTGTTTTTT CASSELADTGELFF
TRBJ1-2 few TRBV5-1 TRBD1 TGCGCCAGCAGCTTTGGGACAGGGGCCCCCTATGGCTACACCTTC CASSFGTGAPYGYTF
TRBJ1-2 many TRBV7-9 TRBD1 TGTGCCAGCAGCCAGGGACAGGGGGCTGGCTACACCTTC CASSQGQGAGYTF
TRBJ2-7 few TRBV7-6 TRBD2 TGTGCCAGCAGCTCCCGACTAGCGGATACCCACTACGAGCAGTACTTC CASSSRLADTHYEQYF
TRBJ2-3 many TRBV20-1 - TGCAGTGCTAGTCGACTGGGACGGAGCACAGATACGCAGTATTTT CSASRLGRSTDTQYF
TRBJ2-1 many TRBV6-2/TRBV6-3 TRBD2 TGTGCCAGCAGTGCCCGGGGGGGCTCCTACAATGAGCAGTTCTTC CASSARGGSYNEQFF
TRBJ2-4 many TRBV7-6 - TGTGCCAGCAGCTCCGGGCCCATTCAGTACTTC CASSSGPIQYF
TRBJ2-1 many TRBV20-1 - TGCAGTGCCCGGTTAATCGACAATGAGCAGTTCTTC CSARLIDNEQFF
TRBJ2-7 few TRBV6-2/TRBV6-3 TRBD2 TGTGCCAGCAGTTACAGTGGCGGGGGACCCTACGAGCAGTACTTC CASSYSGGGPYEQYF
TRBJ2-7 many TRBV29-1 - TGCAGCGTTGAAGATTGGGGGGGGCGGGCCGAGCAGTACTTC CSVEDWGGRAEQYF
TRBJ2-3 many TRBV9 - TGTGCCAGCAGCGTAGCTACCACAGATACGCAGTATTTT CASSVATTDTQYF
TRBJ2-1 few TRBV11-2 TRBD1 TGTGCCAGCAGCGCCGACAGGGGCCGAGAGCAGTTCTTC CASSADRGREQFF
TRBJ2-3 - TRBV5-4 TRBD2 TGTGCCAGCAGCCCTGGACAGCGGGGGACAGATACGCAGTATTTT CASSPGQRGTDTQYF
TRBJ1-2 - TRBV5-1 - TGCGCCAGCAGCTTGGGTGCCAGGGGTAACTATGGCTACACCTTC CASSLGARGNYGYTF
TRBJ1-5 - TRBV7-8 - TGTGCCAGCAGCCGAAGCGACAATCAGCCCCAGCATTTT CASSRSDNQPQHF
TRBJ2-1 many TRBV7-2 TRBD2 TGTGCCAGCAGCTTGAAAGCGGGGACTCGGAGGGATGAGCAGTTCTTC CASSLKAGTRRDEQFF
TRBJ2-1 - TRBV11-2 - TGTGCCAGCAGCCCGACACCTAAACGAGTAGGCAATGAGCAGTTCTTC CASSPTPKRVGNEQFF
TRBJ2-7 - TRBV6-6 - TGTGCCAGCATGGGCCAGTCGAGCTCCTACGAGCAGTACTTC CASMGQSSSYEQYF
TRBJ1-1 once TRBV18 TRBD1 TGTGCCAGCTCACCCGGGACAGGGGGAGGAAACACTGAAGCTTTCTTT CASSPGTGGGNTEAFF
TRBJ2-1 many TRBV29-1 - TGCAGCGTTGAAGTCAGGGTTGGGGAGCAGTTCTTC CSVEVRVGEQFF
TRBJ2-7 - TRBV4-3 - TGCGCCAGCAGCCAAACCGCCGGGAACTCCTACGAGCAGTACTTC CASSQTAGNSYEQYF
TRBJ1-2 - TRBV6-2/TRBV6-3 - TGTGCCAGCAGGAAGAACTATGGCTACACCTTC CASRKNYGYTF
TRBJ1-2 many TRBV18 TRBD1 TGTGCCAGCTCCCTTACAGGGGAAGCTTATGGCTACACCTTC CASSLTGEAYGYTF